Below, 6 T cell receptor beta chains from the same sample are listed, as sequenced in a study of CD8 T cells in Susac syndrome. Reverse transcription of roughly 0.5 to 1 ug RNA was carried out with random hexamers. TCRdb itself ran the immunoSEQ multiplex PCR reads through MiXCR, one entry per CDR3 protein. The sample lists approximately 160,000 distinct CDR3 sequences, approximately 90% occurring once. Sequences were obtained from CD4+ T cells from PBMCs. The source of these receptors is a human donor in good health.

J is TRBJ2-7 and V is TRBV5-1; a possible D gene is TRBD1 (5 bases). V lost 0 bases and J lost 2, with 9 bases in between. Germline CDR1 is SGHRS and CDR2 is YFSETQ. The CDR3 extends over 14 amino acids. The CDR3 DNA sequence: TGCGCCAGCAGCTTGGAGGTGACAGCCTACGAGCAGTACTTC. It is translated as CASSLEVTAYEQYF. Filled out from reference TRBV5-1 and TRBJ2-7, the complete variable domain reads KAGVTQTPRYLIKTRGQQVTLSCSPISGHRSVSWYQQTPGQGLQFLFEYFSETQRNKGNFPGRFSGRQFSNSRSEMNVSTLELGDSALYLCASSLEVTAYEQYFGPGTRLTVT.

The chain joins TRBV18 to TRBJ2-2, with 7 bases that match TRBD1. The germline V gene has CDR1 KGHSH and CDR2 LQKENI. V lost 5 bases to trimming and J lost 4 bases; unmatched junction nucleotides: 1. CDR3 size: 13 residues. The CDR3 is CASSNRGTGELFF. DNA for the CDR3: TGTGCCAGCTCAAACAGGGGCACCGGGGAGCTGTTTTTT.

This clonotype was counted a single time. The CDR3 region is CASSRTGTPNTEAFF. The CDR3 DNA is TGTGCCAGCAGCCGAACCGGGACACCGAACACTGAAGCTTTCTTT. This chain uses TRBV14 with TRBJ1-1; D is perhaps TRBD1 (6 bases). Germline V gene sequence: CDR1 SGHDN, CDR2 FVKESK. The CDR3 covers 15 residues. The ends were cut back, 4 bases at V and 1 base at J, with 13 bases in the middle.

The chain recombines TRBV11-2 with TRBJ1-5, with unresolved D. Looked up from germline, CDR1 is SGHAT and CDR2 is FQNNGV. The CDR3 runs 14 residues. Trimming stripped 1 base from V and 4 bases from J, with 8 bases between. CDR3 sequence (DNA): TGTGCCAGCAGCTTAGTACAGCGAAATCAGCCCCAGCATTTT. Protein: CASSLVQRNQPQHF.

CDR3 DNA: TGTGCCAGCAGCCAGAGGACTAGCGGGAACAGGGATACGCAGTATTTT. It yields the protein CASSQRTSGNRDTQYF. The gene calls are TRBV3-1 and TRBJ2-3; 12 bases fit TRBD2. The germline V gene has CDR1 LGHDT and CDR2 YNNKEL (reference sequence). This CDR3 has 16 residues. V was pared by 3 bases and J by 6 bases, with 7 bases of the junction left unmatched.

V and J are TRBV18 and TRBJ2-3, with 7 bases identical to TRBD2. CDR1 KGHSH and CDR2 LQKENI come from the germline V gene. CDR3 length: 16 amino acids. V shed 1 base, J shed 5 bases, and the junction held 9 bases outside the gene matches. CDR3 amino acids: CASSPLAGEPGDTQYF. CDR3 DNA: TGTGCCAGCTCACCACTCGCGGGGGAGCCGGGAGATACGCAGTATTTT.